This is a list of T cell receptor beta chains from one sample in a study of PD-1 and CTLA-4 blockade in melanoma. Assay: immunoSEQ multiplex PCR; the TCRdb copy retains only in-frame clones and omits some. The table has 28,000 or so clones, 75% to 95% seen once. Sample: CD8+ T cells from peripheral blood, taken from a patient given anti-PD-1 treatment. All receptors come from a human donor with melanoma. Both conserved end residues are part of each CDR3. D genes are given only for firm matches. Size is omitted from some rows. Given values are once, few, many or a class for expanded clones.

J | D | size | V | CDR3 | DNA
TRBJ2-7 | TRBD2 | . | TRBV19 | CASSTTSGSLHEQYF | TGTGCCAGTAGTACAACTAGCGGGAGTCTCCACGAGCAGTACTTC
TRBJ2-4 | . | . | TRBV19 | CATAGSLAKNIQYF | TGTGCCACGGCGGGGAGCCTAGCCAAAAACATTCAGTACTTC
TRBJ1-5 | . | . | TRBV27 | CASSLTGSNQPQHF | TGTGCCAGCAGCTTAACCGGTAGCAATCAGCCCCAGCATTTT
TRBJ1-6 | . | . | TRBV14 | CASSPGHTLASPLHF | TGTGCCAGCAGCCCTGGACATACTTTGGCTTCACCCCTCCACTTT
TRBJ2-7 | . | . | TRBV18 | CASSPGGAIHEQYF | TGTGCCAGCTCACCAGGCGGGGCCATTCACGAGCAGTACTTC
TRBJ1-1 | . | . | TRBV7-9 | CASSPALRTEGNTEAFF | TGTGCCAGCAGCCCCGCCCTCAGGACAGAAGGAAACACTGAAGCTTTCTTT
TRBJ2-7 | . | . | TRBV28 | CAGSPARELNEQYF | TGTGCCGGTTCCCCCGCGCGGGAATTAAACGAGCAGTACTTC
TRBJ1-3 | . | few | TRBV7-9 | CASSPDSSGNTIYF | TGTGCCAGCAGCCCGGACAGCTCTGGAAACACCATATATTTT
TRBJ1-5 | . | . | TRBV7-9 | CASSLGDQPQHF | TGTGCCAGCAGCTTAGGGGACCAGCCCCAGCATTTT
TRBJ2-2 | TRBD2 | . | TRBV6-4 | CASSAGTSTGELFF | TGTGCCAGCAGTGCCGGGACTAGCACCGGGGAGCTGTTTTTT
TRBJ2-7 | . | . | TRBV3-1/TRBV3-2 | CASSQFDASYEQYF | TGTGCCAGCAGCCAATTTGACGCCTCCTACGAGCAGTACTTC
TRBJ1-5 | . | . | TRBV6-5 | CASYVNGGNQPQHF | TGTGCCAGCTATGTAAACGGCGGCAATCAGCCCCAGCATTTT
TRBJ2-7 | TRBD1 | . | TRBV6-5 | CASSGTGGNEQYF | TGTGCCAGCAGCGGGACAGGGGGCAACGAGCAGTACTTC
TRBJ2-1 | . | . | TRBV19 | CASSIFAGTYNEQFF | TGTGCCAGTAGTATCTTCGCCGGGACCTACAATGAGCAGTTCTTC
TRBJ2-1 | . | . | TRBV2 | CASSSKGDQQFF | TGTGCCAGCAGCTCCAAGGGCGACCAGCAGTTCTTC
TRBJ2-7 | . | . | TRBV28 | CASSLVAVIHEQYF | TGTGCCAGCAGTTTGGTCGCGGTTATACACGAGCAGTACTTC
TRBJ1-1 | . | . | TRBV6-5 | CASSSGYTEAFF | TGTGCCAGCAGTTCGGGGTACACTGAAGCTTTCTTT
TRBJ1-6 | . | few | TRBV13 | CASRHKGGYNSPLHF | TGTGCCAGCAGGCATAAAGGGGGTTATAATTCACCCCTCCACTTT
TRBJ2-1 | TRBD2 | . | TRBV28 | CASSTGTSNEQFF | TGTGCCAGCAGTACCGGGACTAGCAATGAGCAGTTCTTC
TRBJ2-7 | . | . | TRBV7-9 | CASSSTGEQYF | TGTGCCAGCAGCTCGACAGGCGAGCAGTACTTC
TRBJ1-4 | . | . | TRBV5-6 | CASSLQGGYLFF | TGTGCCAGCAGCCTACAGGGAGGGTACCTGTTTTTT
TRBJ2-5 | . | . | TRBV7-9 | CASRDTVVETQYF | TGTGCCAGCAGGGATACAGTGGTGGAGACCCAGTACTTC
TRBJ1-2 | . | . | TRBV4-1 | CASSQVKGYYGYTF | TGCGCCAGCAGCCAAGTTAAGGGATACTATGGCTACACCTTC
TRBJ2-1 | . | . | TRBV6-5 | CASTGYNEQFF | TGTGCCAGCACAGGCTACAATGAGCAGTTCTTC
TRBJ2-6 | . | . | TRBV7-9 | CASSPRANSGANVLTF | TGTGCCAGCAGCCCAAGGGCTAACTCTGGGGCCAACGTCCTGACTTTC
TRBJ2-7 | TRBD2 | . | TRBV13 | CASSLGGSGSWYEQYF | TGTGCCAGCAGCTTAGGAGGTAGCGGGAGTTGGTACGAGCAGTACTTC
TRBJ1-1 | TRBD1 | . | TRBV5-1 | CASSLGDRGGTEAFF | TGCGCCAGCAGCTTGGGGGACAGGGGAGGCACTGAAGCTTTCTTT
TRBJ2-1 | . | . | TRBV6-2/TRBV6-3 | CASTPSGYNEQFF | TGTGCCAGCACCCCGAGCGGCTACAATGAGCAGTTCTTC
TRBJ2-1 | . | . | TRBV18 | CASSPHPGVGGNEQFF | TGTGCCAGCTCACCACACCCCGGGGTTGGCGGCAATGAGCAGTTCTTC
TRBJ2-7 | TRBD2 | . | TRBV7-9 | CASSPGRTSGYEQYF | TGTGCCAGCAGCCCCGGTAGGACTAGCGGCTACGAGCAGTACTTC
TRBJ2-1 | TRBD1 | . | TRBV27 | CASSLGTGDFEQFF | TGTGCCAGCAGTTTGGGGACAGGGGATTTTGAGCAGTTCTTC
TRBJ2-3 | . | . | TRBV5-1 | CASSLEGTDTQYF | TGCGCCAGCAGCTTGGAAGGCACAGATACGCAGTATTTT
TRBJ1-1 | . | . | TRBV4-2 | CASSQDGDTEAFF | TGTGCCAGCAGCCAAGATGGGGACACTGAAGCTTTCTTT
TRBJ2-7 | . | . | TRBV15 | CATSTGGNEQYF | TGTGCCACCAGCACCGGGGGCAACGAGCAGTACTTC
TRBJ2-7 | TRBD2 | . | TRBV19 | CASSMGLAGGYEQYF | TGTGCCAGTAGTATGGGGCTAGCGGGAGGATACGAGCAGTACTTC
TRBJ1-2 | . | once | TRBV24-1 | CATGQGAGGYTF | TGTGCCACCGGCCAGGGCGCAGGGGGCTACACCTTC
TRBJ1-1 | TRBD1 | . | TRBV7-9 | CASAPPGTGVRTEAFF | TGTGCCAGCGCCCCGCCCGGGACAGGGGTTCGCACTGAAGCTTTCTTT
TRBJ2-1 | . | . | TRBV3-1/TRBV3-2 | CASSPTLGSSYNEQFF | TGTGCCAGCAGCCCCACACTAGGAAGCTCCTACAATGAGCAGTTCTTC
TRBJ2-1 | . | . | TRBV6-5 | CASSFGPSSYNEQFF | TGTGCCAGCAGTTTTGGACCGAGCTCCTACAATGAGCAGTTCTTC
TRBJ1-4 | TRBD1 | . | TRBV28 | CASSLGTGNEKLFF | TGTGCCAGCAGTTTAGGGACAGGGAATGAAAAACTGTTTTTT
TRBJ1-6 | . | few | TRBV19 | CASSISEYNSPLHF | TGTGCCAGTAGTATTTCGGAATATAATTCACCCCTCCACTTT
TRBJ1-1 | . | . | TRBV30 | CAWGTPGGMNTEAFF | TGTGCCTGGGGAACCCCTGGGGGGATGAACACTGAAGCTTTCTTT
TRBJ2-2 | . | . | TRBV28 | CASSLSRVDTGELFF | TGTGCCAGCAGTTTGAGCAGGGTGGACACCGGGGAGCTGTTTTTT
TRBJ2-1 | TRBD2 | . | TRBV27 | CASTGTAGVNNEQFF | TGTGCCAGCACTGGGACGGCGGGAGTCAACAATGAGCAGTTCTTC
TRBJ2-3 | . | . | TRBV19 | CASSIGTDTQYF | TGTGCCAGTAGTATAGGCACAGATACGCAGTATTTT
TRBJ1-1 | . | . | TRBV20-1 | CSATGRTEAFF | TGCAGTGCTACCGGGAGGACTGAAGCTTTCTTT
TRBJ1-4 | TRBD1 | . | TRBV18 | CASSPGQGKPNEKLFF | TGTGCCAGCTCACCGGGACAGGGGAAACCTAATGAAAAACTGTTTTTT
TRBJ2-7 | . | . | TRBV5-1 | CASSYSYEQYF | TGCGCCAGCAGCTACTCCTACGAGCAGTACTTC
TRBJ1-1 | . | . | TRBV11-3 | CASSPDMNTEAFF | TGTGCCAGCAGCCCGGACATGAACACTGAAGCTTTCTTT
TRBJ1-1 | . | few | TRBV15 | CATSRENTEAFF | TGTGCCACCAGCAGAGAGAATACTGAAGCTTTCTTT
TRBJ2-2 | . | . | TRBV7-9 | CASSLAEGRELFF | TGTGCCAGCAGCTTAGCAGAGGGCCGGGAGCTGTTTTTT
TRBJ1-1 | TRBD1 | . | TRBV6-4 | CASSGDSLNTEAFF | TGTGCCAGCAGTGGGGACAGCCTGAACACTGAAGCTTTCTTT
TRBJ1-1 | . | . | TRBV7-9 | CALRGEGPEAFF | TGTGCCCTCCGAGGGGAGGGGCCTGAAGCTTTCTTT
TRBJ1-1 | . | . | TRBV3-1/TRBV3-2 | CASSQWENTEAFF | TGTGCCAGCAGCCAATGGGAAAACACTGAAGCTTTCTTT
TRBJ1-2 | . | once | TRBV28 | CALEGPDSLYGYTF | TGTGCCTTAGAAGGGCCGGACAGCCTCTATGGCTACACCTTC
TRBJ1-1 | . | . | TRBV10-3 | CAAREGGNEAFF | TGTGCTGCTCGAGAGGGGGGGAATGAAGCTTTCTTT
TRBJ2-7 | TRBD2 | . | TRBV19 | CASSIGAGGPYEQYF | TGTGCCAGTAGTATAGGGGCGGGAGGCCCCTACGAGCAGTACTTC
TRBJ2-5 | . | once | TRBV5-4 | CASSLDGGSGETQYF | TGTGCCAGCAGCTTGGATGGGGGGTCAGGGGAGACCCAGTACTTC
TRBJ1-4 | TRBD1 | . | TRBV2 | CASSHTGVVTNEKLFF | TGTGCCAGCAGTCACACAGGGGTCGTCACTAATGAAAAACTGTTTTTT